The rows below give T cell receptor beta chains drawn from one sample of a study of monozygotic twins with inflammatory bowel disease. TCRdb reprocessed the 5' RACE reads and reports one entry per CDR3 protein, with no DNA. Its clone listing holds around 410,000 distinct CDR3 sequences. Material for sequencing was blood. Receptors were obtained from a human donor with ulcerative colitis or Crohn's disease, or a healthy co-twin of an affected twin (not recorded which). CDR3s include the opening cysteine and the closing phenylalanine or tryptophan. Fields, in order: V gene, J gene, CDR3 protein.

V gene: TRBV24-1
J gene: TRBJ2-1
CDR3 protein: CATRRGTNIEQFF

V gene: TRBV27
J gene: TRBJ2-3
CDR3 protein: CASSDRLRGRRTDTQYF

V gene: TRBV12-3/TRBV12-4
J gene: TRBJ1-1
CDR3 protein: CASSLTGGGWGVNTEAFF

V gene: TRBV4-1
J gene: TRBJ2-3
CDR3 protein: CASSQEAPNRGSQYF

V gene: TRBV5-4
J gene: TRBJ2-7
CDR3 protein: CASSLRRSGGEQYF

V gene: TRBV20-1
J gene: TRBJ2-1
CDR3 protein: CSARLAGSLNEQFF

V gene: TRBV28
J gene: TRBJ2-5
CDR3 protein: CAANRVAVETQYF

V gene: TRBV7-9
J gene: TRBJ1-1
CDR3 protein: CASSLDGQINTEAFF

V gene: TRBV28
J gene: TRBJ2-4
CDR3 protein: CASSRTQGTTAKNIQYF

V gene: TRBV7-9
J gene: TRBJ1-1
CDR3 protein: CASRSTGATEAFF

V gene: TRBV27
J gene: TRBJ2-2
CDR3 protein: CASSLRLAGVGELFF

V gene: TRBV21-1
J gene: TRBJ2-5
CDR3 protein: CASSKAEEGRSEETQYF

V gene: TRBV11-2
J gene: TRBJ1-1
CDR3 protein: CASSQGPRGGLGTEAFF

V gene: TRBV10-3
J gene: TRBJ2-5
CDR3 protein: CAISARGGAVQETQYF

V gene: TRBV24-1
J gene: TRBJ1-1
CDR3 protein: CATRGVRDTEAFF

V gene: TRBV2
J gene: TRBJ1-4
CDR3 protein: CASSFRVREKLFF

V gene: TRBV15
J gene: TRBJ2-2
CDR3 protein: CATSREPSGRTGELFF

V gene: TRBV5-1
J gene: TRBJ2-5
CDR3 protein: CASSFRGEYQETQYF

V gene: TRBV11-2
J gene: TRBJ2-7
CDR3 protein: CASSSTSPSLSVSLRTQYF

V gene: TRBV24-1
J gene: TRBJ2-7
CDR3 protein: CATSDSRDRSGEQYF

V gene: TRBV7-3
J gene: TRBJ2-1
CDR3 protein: CASSMGLAGSSSYNEQFF

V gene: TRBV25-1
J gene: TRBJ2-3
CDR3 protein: CASSVTSGFSDTQYF

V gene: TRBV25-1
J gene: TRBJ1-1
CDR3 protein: CASSNSRDTEAFF

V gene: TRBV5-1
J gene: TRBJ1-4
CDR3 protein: CASSPGLTTTNEKLFF

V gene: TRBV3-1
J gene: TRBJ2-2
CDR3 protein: CASSLDPGGDTGELFF

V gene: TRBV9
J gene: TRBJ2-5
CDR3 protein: CASSRDYLLETQYF

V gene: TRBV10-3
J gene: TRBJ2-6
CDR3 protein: CAISEESSGANVLTF

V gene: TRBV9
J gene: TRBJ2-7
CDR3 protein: CASSVGPASYEQYF

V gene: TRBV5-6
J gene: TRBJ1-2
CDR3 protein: CASSFEAGNGYTF

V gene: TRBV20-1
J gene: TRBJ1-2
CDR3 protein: CSAQARTLNYGYTF

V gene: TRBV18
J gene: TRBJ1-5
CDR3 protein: CASSDGVNQPQHF

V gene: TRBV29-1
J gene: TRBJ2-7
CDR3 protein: CSVTVVGPPPEQYF

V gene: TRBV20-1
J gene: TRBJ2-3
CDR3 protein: CSARSRLAGGGDTQYF

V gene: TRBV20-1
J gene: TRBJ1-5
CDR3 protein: CSARGGAAVNQPQHF

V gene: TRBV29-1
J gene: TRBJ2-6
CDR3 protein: CSVALRQRSSGANVLTF

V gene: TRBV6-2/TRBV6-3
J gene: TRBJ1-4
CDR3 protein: CASSYSPVFRFAEKLFF

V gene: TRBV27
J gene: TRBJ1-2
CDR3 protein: CASSLRPLQGAGNYGYTF

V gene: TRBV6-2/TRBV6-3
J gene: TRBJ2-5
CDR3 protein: CASRDRGRPGETQYF

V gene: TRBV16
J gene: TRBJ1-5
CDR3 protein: CASSQGTGGTQPQHF

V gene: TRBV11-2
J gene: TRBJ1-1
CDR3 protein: CASSPPDRSMVWRTEAFF

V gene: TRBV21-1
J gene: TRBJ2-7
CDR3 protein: CASPFATGAYEQYF